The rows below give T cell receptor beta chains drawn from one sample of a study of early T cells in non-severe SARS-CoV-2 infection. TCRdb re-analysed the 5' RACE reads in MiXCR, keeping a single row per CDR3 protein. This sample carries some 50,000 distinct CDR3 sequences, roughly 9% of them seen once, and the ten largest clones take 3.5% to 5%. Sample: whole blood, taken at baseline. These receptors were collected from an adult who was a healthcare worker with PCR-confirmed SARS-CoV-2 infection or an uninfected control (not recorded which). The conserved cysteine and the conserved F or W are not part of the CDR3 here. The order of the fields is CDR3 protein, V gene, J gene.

cdr3_aa: SAVTGNYEQY; v_call: TRBV20-1; j_call: TRBJ2-7
cdr3_aa: ASSQGLYEQY; v_call: TRBV4-2; j_call: TRBJ2-7
cdr3_aa: ASSLASGRGLSYEQY; v_call: TRBV7-9; j_call: TRBJ2-7
cdr3_aa: ASSPPSGSSHEQY; v_call: TRBV18; j_call: TRBJ2-7
cdr3_aa: ASSPRSGEVGETQY; v_call: TRBV12-3/TRBV12-4; j_call: TRBJ2-5
cdr3_aa: ASTTQGAREKLF; v_call: TRBV6-6; j_call: TRBJ1-4
cdr3_aa: ASSPRTGVVNEQY; v_call: TRBV7-9; j_call: TRBJ2-7
cdr3_aa: SASSGDKVDYGYT; v_call: TRBV20-1; j_call: TRBJ1-2
cdr3_aa: ASKGSRQPQH; v_call: TRBV28; j_call: TRBJ1-5
cdr3_aa: SVEAFPKTQY; v_call: TRBV29-1; j_call: TRBJ2-5
cdr3_aa: ASRLLENTGELF; v_call: TRBV6-6; j_call: TRBJ2-2
cdr3_aa: ASSQEGSGRRRVF; v_call: TRBV4-2; j_call: TRBJ2-2
cdr3_aa: ASSSRRTSGPNTGELF; v_call: TRBV7-3; j_call: TRBJ2-2
cdr3_aa: ASSLTWSGGTKQRGTDTQY; v_call: TRBV7-2; j_call: TRBJ2-3
cdr3_aa: ASSYGTARIGNQPQH; v_call: TRBV6-2/TRBV6-3; j_call: TRBJ1-5
cdr3_aa: ASSVAGTSTDTQY; v_call: TRBV9; j_call: TRBJ2-3
cdr3_aa: ASSVDLGGPLGGETQY; v_call: TRBV9; j_call: TRBJ2-5
cdr3_aa: ASSLARTGIQETQY; v_call: TRBV7-9; j_call: TRBJ2-5
cdr3_aa: ATSDLRSGSDEQY; v_call: TRBV24-1; j_call: TRBJ2-7
cdr3_aa: ATLRDVRGTEAF; v_call: TRBV5-8; j_call: TRBJ1-1
cdr3_aa: ASRRPTDRGRVGELF; v_call: TRBV2; j_call: TRBJ2-2
cdr3_aa: ASSVGSTDTQY; v_call: TRBV19; j_call: TRBJ2-3
cdr3_aa: SVKPGLAGERGYEQY; v_call: TRBV29-1; j_call: TRBJ2-7
cdr3_aa: ASSGPSTDTQY; v_call: TRBV11-2; j_call: TRBJ2-3
cdr3_aa: AISDYGGALYNEQF; v_call: TRBV10-3; j_call: TRBJ2-1
cdr3_aa: SAAGANYGYT; v_call: TRBV20-1; j_call: TRBJ1-2
cdr3_aa: ASSTQGVNTEAF; v_call: TRBV5-1; j_call: TRBJ1-1
cdr3_aa: SVEESVYSYEQY; v_call: TRBV29-1; j_call: TRBJ2-7
cdr3_aa: ASSQDGTTDTQY; v_call: TRBV3-1; j_call: TRBJ2-3
cdr3_aa: AWTGQGNQPQH; v_call: TRBV30; j_call: TRBJ1-5
cdr3_aa: ASSSDHIKTQY; v_call: TRBV7-9; j_call: TRBJ2-5
cdr3_aa: ASSDTGGAYNEQF; v_call: TRBV11-2; j_call: TRBJ2-1
cdr3_aa: ASSPRAGADVYEQY; v_call: TRBV11-2; j_call: TRBJ2-7
cdr3_aa: ASSQLAEHNSPLH; v_call: TRBV3-1; j_call: TRBJ1-6
cdr3_aa: ASSPTWGREETQY; v_call: TRBV19; j_call: TRBJ2-5
cdr3_aa: ASSVVGNTGELF; v_call: TRBV2; j_call: TRBJ2-2
cdr3_aa: SVGTGQRQETQY; v_call: TRBV29-1; j_call: TRBJ2-5
cdr3_aa: ASSPGAQRGPRGGTQY; v_call: TRBV7-2; j_call: TRBJ2-5
cdr3_aa: ASSVNTGELF; v_call: TRBV9; j_call: TRBJ2-2
cdr3_aa: AWSNSDVPIEQF; v_call: TRBV30; j_call: TRBJ2-1
cdr3_aa: SASRQGTGELF; v_call: TRBV20-1; j_call: TRBJ2-2
cdr3_aa: ASSLTRTGSNSPLH; v_call: TRBV7-6; j_call: TRBJ1-6
cdr3_aa: ASSSGLLRAETQY; v_call: TRBV11-2; j_call: TRBJ2-5
cdr3_aa: ASSPRRQDTGELF; v_call: TRBV18; j_call: TRBJ2-2
cdr3_aa: ASSLVHAGTGRVQY; v_call: TRBV12-3/TRBV12-4; j_call: TRBJ2-7
cdr3_aa: SARELVSSYNEQF; v_call: TRBV20-1; j_call: TRBJ2-1
cdr3_aa: ASSRPGGPLH; v_call: TRBV14; j_call: TRBJ1-6
cdr3_aa: ASSLGQGGTEAF; v_call: TRBV2; j_call: TRBJ1-1
cdr3_aa: SATTLYSNQPQH; v_call: TRBV20-1; j_call: TRBJ1-5
cdr3_aa: ASSPDRGVNTEAF; v_call: TRBV5-1; j_call: TRBJ1-1
cdr3_aa: ASLPRRVPDTQY; v_call: TRBV12-3/TRBV12-4; j_call: TRBJ2-3
cdr3_aa: AIGPGQGFKVF; v_call: TRBV10-3; j_call: TRBJ1-1
cdr3_aa: SAHPRGSTYEQY; v_call: TRBV20-1; j_call: TRBJ2-7
cdr3_aa: ASTRGAFFPNEQF; v_call: TRBV2; j_call: TRBJ2-1